This T cell receptor beta chain emerged from a study of T cell responses to AZD1222 COVID-19 vaccine. Turning to the study itself: Second doses at about 4 or about 12 weeks were pooled. Findings of the study overall: After the peak T cell response, and only then, were repertoires sampled. The CD4 TCRs associated with vaccination extended across spike and predominated at 160-218 and 743-854. At baseline, seropositivity was found in only a handful of AZD1222 recipients.

Note on this clone: Antigen: not known.

Germline CDR1 is SGHDN and CDR2 is FVKESK. Deletions cut 4 bases from V and 9 bases from J, with 15 bases between. This CDR3 spans 13 amino acids. TCRdb's copy holds only in-frame clones and misses some; the assay was immunoSEQ multiplex PCR. The sample lists 94,000 or so clones, around 90% occurring once. The sequencing here drew on peripheral blood, taken on day 0 of AZD1222 vaccination. The source of this sequence is an adult in good health. The genes are TRBV14 and TRBJ1-1; D perhaps matches TRBD1 (5 bases). The CDR3 DNA reads as TGTGCCAGCAGCCCTACATGGGCAGGGAAAGCTTTCTTT. The encoded protein is CASSPTWAGKAFF.